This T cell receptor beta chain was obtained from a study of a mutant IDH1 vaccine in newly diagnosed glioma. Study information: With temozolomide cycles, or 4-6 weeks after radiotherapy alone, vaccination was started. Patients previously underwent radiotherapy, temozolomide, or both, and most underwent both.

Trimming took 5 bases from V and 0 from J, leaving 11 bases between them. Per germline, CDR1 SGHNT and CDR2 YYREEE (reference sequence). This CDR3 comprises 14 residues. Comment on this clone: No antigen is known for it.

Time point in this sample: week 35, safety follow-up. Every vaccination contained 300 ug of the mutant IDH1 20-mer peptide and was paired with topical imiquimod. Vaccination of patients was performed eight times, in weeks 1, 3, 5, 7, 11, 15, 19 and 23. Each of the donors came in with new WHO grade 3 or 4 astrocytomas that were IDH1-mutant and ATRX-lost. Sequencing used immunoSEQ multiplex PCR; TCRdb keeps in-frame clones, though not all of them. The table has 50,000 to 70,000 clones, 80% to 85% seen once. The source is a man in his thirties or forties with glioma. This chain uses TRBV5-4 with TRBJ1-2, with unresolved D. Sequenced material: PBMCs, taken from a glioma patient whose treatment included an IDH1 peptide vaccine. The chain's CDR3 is CASSLLAANYGYTF. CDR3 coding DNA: TGTGCCAGCAGTTTGTTGGCAGCTAACTATGGCTACACCTTC.